This TCR beta chain was recorded in a study of tumor and adjacent non-tumor tissue in lung cancer. RNA was extracted from bulk tissue without any cell sorting. Distant lung tissue was collected more than 3 cm away from the tumor edge. Between August and November 2014, newly diagnosed, chemotherapy-naive lung cancer patients underwent thoracic surgery in China. Three rounds of nested PCR, following a modified ARM-PCR protocol, produced the TCRbeta library. TCRdb processed the multiplex PCR reads anew with MiXCR; each CDR3 protein has one entry. Of more than 85,000 distinct CDR3 sequences listed, about 62% are singletons. This clonotype has a single count. With a much larger clone just one base away, this may be a read error. The sequencing sample was made of distant non-tumor lung tissue. This clonotype was sampled from a man in his thirties or forties with non-small cell lung cancer.

The CDR3 region has the DNA TGTGCCCGCAGTTTAAGCGGGGGTTCAAATGAGCAGTTCTTC. This translates into CARSLSGGSNEQFF. The chain recombines TRBV12-3 or TRBV12-4 with TRBJ2-1; the match to TRBD2 covers 8 bases. The CDR3 runs to 14 residues.